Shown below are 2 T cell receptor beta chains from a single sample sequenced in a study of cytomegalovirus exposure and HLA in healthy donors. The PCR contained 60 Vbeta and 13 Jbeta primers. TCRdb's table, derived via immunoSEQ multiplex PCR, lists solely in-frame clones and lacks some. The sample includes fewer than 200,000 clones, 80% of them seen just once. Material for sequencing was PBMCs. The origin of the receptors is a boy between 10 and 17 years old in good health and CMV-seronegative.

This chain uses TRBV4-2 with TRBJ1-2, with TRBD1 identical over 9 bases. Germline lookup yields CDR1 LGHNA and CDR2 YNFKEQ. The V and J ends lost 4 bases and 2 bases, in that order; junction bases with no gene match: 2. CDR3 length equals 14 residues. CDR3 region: CASSLTGGNYGYTF. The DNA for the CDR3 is TGTGCCAGCAGCCTCACAGGGGGCAACTATGGCTACACCTTC.

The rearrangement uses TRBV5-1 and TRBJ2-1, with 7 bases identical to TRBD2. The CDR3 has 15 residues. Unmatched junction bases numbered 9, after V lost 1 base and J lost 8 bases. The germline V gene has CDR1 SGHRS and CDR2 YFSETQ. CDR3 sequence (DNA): TGCGCCAGCAGCTTGATTGACGGGGGGAGGGATGAGCAGTTCTTC. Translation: CASSLIDGGRDEQFF.